This is a list of T cell receptor beta chains from one sample in a study of blood T cells in healthy people across ages. TCRdb reprocessed the 5' RACE reads via MiXCR and lists one record per CDR3 protein. The data hold around 800,000 distinct CDR3 sequences, with roughly 25% observed a single time. This sample also appeared in a second study, on T cells of mothers and their children.

Sequenced input: blood. Source of these receptors: a boy aged 5 to 17 in good health. CDR3s include the opening cysteine and the closing phenylalanine or tryptophan. The D gene is left open where the match is weak. Size is stated for part of the rows, as once, few or many counts, or as a class when the clone is expanded.

>many|TRBD1|TRBV7-7|TRBJ2-7
TGTGCTAGCAGTTGGTTCACAGGGGCCGTGCCTGAGAGCTCCTACGAGCAGTACTTC
CASSWFTGAVPESSYEQYF
>few|NA|TRBV7-9|TRBJ1-5
TGTGCCAGCAGCTTAGCGATAGGGACGGTGAGGGATCAGCCCCAGCATTTT
CASSLAIGTVRDQPQHF
>NA|NA|TRBV7-2|TRBJ2-3
TGTGCCAGCAGCTCTTACGGGAGCCACCCCACAGATACGCAGTATTTT
CASSSYGSHPTDTQYF
>NA|NA|TRBV10-3|TRBJ1-4
TGTGCCATCAGTGAGAGACAGCCTGATGAAAAACTGTTTTTT
CAISERQPDEKLFF
>few|TRBD1|TRBV6-1|TRBJ2-1
TGTGCCAGCAGTGTAACCGGGACAGGTGGCTACAATGAGCAGTTCTTC
CASSVTGTGGYNEQFF
>NA|NA|TRBV5-1|TRBJ1-2
TGCGCCAGCAGCTTGGGGGCTTGGAACTATGACTGCACCTTC
CASSLGAWNYDCTF
>NA|NA|TRBV7-9|TRBJ1-1
TGTGCCAGCAACTACCCGGGCCGCGGGGACACTGAAGCTTTCTTT
CASNYPGRGDTEAFF
>few|NA|TRBV7-3|TRBJ1-4
TGTGCCAGCATCGCCGACAGGCCCCATAATGAAAAACTGTTTTTT
CASIADRPHNEKLFF
>NA|TRBD2|TRBV15|TRBJ2-4
TGTGCCACCAGCAGGTGGACTAGCGGGAATGCGAAAAACATTCAGTACTTC
CATSRWTSGNAKNIQYF
>NA|NA|TRBV10-3|TRBJ2-7
TGTGCCATTAGTGAGGTACCCGCCAGAAAGGGTCCCTACGAGCAGTACTTC
CAISEVPARKGPYEQYF
>NA|NA|TRBV12-3/TRBV12-4|TRBJ2-2
TGTGCCATCCACCCCGAGGAGAACACCGGGGAGCTGTTTTTT
CAIHPEENTGELFF
>few|NA|TRBV6-5|TRBJ1-5
TGTGCCAGCAGTTATTACGGGATTAATCAGCCCCAGCATTTT
CASSYYGINQPQHF
>NA|TRBD2|TRBV30|TRBJ2-1
TGTGCCTGGCGTCCCGGGACTAGCGGGGGGCAGCAGTTCTTC
CAWRPGTSGGQQFF
>few|NA|TRBV30|TRBJ1-4
TGTGCCCGGAAGGGAGTCGGAACTAATGAAAAACTGTTTTTT
CARKGVGTNEKLFF
>NA|TRBD1|TRBV19|TRBJ1-4
TGTGCCAGTAGCTGGGACAGCGATGGGGAAAAACTGTTTTTT
CASSWDSDGEKLFF
>NA|NA|TRBV12-3/TRBV12-4|TRBJ2-2
TGTGCCAGCAGTACGACAGCGAGGAGCACCGGGGAGCTGTTTTTT
CASSTTARSTGELFF
>NA|TRBD1|TRBV15|TRBJ2-7
TGTGCCACCAGCAGAGAACAGGGGTACTACGAGCAGTACTTC
CATSREQGYYEQYF
>NA|NA|TRBV20-1|TRBJ2-2
TGCAGTGCTAGAGGGGGGTGGCAGGGGAACACCGGGGAGCTGTTTTTT
CSARGGWQGNTGELFF
>few|TRBD2|TRBV6-5|TRBJ2-1
TGTGCCAGCAGTTTCGCTCTGCCGGCGGGGGGGGCATACAATGAGCAGTTCTTC
CASSFALPAGGAYNEQFF
>once|TRBD2|TRBV29-1|TRBJ2-5
TGCAGCGTCCTACTAGCGGACAACCTCAGACAAGAGACCCAGTACTTC
CSVLLADNLRQETQYF
>NA|NA|TRBV28|TRBJ1-6
TGTGCCAGCAGCTCCCCCGGGGCTAGCCCTAATTCACCCCTCCACTTT
CASSSPGASPNSPLHF
>NA|NA|TRBV10-3|TRBJ2-7
TGTGCCCCCTCCCTGAGGTCCTCCTACGAGCAGTACTTC
CAPSLRSSYEQYF
>few|NA|TRBV6-6|TRBJ2-7
TGTGCCAGCTGCCTAGGCGGGACTGACCTACCCGAGCAGTACTTC
CASCLGGTDLPEQYF
>NA|NA|TRBV4-1|TRBJ2-6
TGCGCCAGCAGCCAAGTTGGGGGCTCGGGGGCCAACGTTCTGACTTTC
CASSQVGGSGANVLTF
>NA|TRBD1|TRBV6-5|TRBJ2-5
TGTGCCAGCAGTTGGACAGGGTATGGAGGGACCCAGTACTTC
CASSWTGYGGTQYF
>NA|NA|TRBV7-9|TRBJ2-2
TGTGCCAGCAGCAGGGCGGGGGCTCACACCGGGGAGCTGTTTTTT
CASSRAGAHTGELFF
>once|NA|TRBV7-3|TRBJ2-5
TGTGCCAGCAGCTTGTTCGGAGGAACAGACGCCGGGACCCAGTACTTC
CASSLFGGTDAGTQYF
>NA|NA|TRBV20-1|TRBJ2-3
TGCAGTGCTAGAGATGAATTCACAGATACGCAGTATTTT
CSARDEFTDTQYF
>few|TRBD2|TRBV4-2|TRBJ2-3
TGTGCCAGCAGCCAAGATCCGGCTAGCGGAGCAGATACGCAGTATTTT
CASSQDPASGADTQYF
>NA|NA|TRBV15|TRBJ1-2
TGTGCCACCAGGCAACATACTAACTATGGCTACACCTTC
CATRQHTNYGYTF
>NA|TRBD1|TRBV20-1|TRBJ2-7
TGCAGTGCTAGAGATCTCCAGGGGACAGGTGCTACCTACGAGCAGTACTTC
CSARDLQGTGATYEQYF
>few|NA|TRBV3-1|TRBJ2-7
TGTGCCAGCAGCCCCGGACTAGGGGGCTACGAGCAGTACTTC
CASSPGLGGYEQYF
>NA|TRBD2|TRBV7-2|TRBJ2-2
TGTGCCAGCAGCCTCGCCCGGGGGGGGAACACCGGGGAGCTGTTTTTT
CASSLARGGNTGELFF
>NA|TRBD1|TRBV9|TRBJ1-1
TGTGCCAGCAGCGTAGAGCAGGGGGCGAGAGTAGCTTTCTTT
CASSVEQGARVAFF
>NA|TRBD1|TRBV13|TRBJ2-2
TGTGCCAGCAGCCATAGGACAGGGGGCGCCGGTTGGAACACCGGGGAGCTGTTTTTT
CASSHRTGGAGWNTGELFF
>NA|NA|TRBV2|TRBJ2-5
TGTGCCACCCAGAGGGAGAGAGGAGAGACCCAGTACTTC
CATQRERGETQYF
>few|NA|TRBV6-5|TRBJ1-2
TGTGCCAGCAGGACCGAGAAGGCCTATGGCTACACCTTC
CASRTEKAYGYTF
>NA|NA|TRBV2|TRBJ2-3
TGTGCCAGCAGTGAAGAGCAGGGCGGGGGCACAGATACGCAGTATTTT
CASSEEQGGGTDTQYF
>few|NA|TRBV20-1|TRBJ1-4
TGCAGTGCTAGAGATGGGGGGTACGAGACCAACCGGGATGAAAAACTGTTTTTT
CSARDGGYETNRDEKLFF
>NA|NA|TRBV20-1|TRBJ2-5
TGCAGTGCAAACGTCGGCATACAAGAGACCCAGTACTTC
CSANVGIQETQYF
>many|NA|TRBV7-2|TRBJ2-2
TGTGCCAGCAGCTTATGGACAGCGAACACCGGGGAGCTGTTTTTT
CASSLWTANTGELFF
>few|NA|TRBV7-9|TRBJ1-4
TGTGCCAGCAACCTCGGGGGCATAAGTGAAAAACTGTTTTTT
CASNLGGISEKLFF
>NA|NA|TRBV5-1|TRBJ2-7
TGCGCCAGCAGCACCTATCCCGGGACGGGATCCTACGAGCAGTACTTC
CASSTYPGTGSYEQYF
>NA|NA|TRBV7-9|TRBJ1-4
TGTGCCAGCAGCTTACTTGGTTATGCGGGAACTAATGAAAAACTGTTTTTT
CASSLLGYAGTNEKLFF
>NA|TRBD1|TRBV7-9|TRBJ2-5
TGTGCCAGCAGCATGGGACAGGGGGCGAGGGAGACCCAGTACTTC
CASSMGQGARETQYF
>few|TRBD2|TRBV13|TRBJ2-1
TGTGCCAGCAGCCTCCTACCGTCTAGCGGGATGTACAATGAGCAGTTCTTC
CASSLLPSSGMYNEQFF
>many|NA|TRBV2|TRBJ2-3
TGTGCCAGCAGTTCAGAAAACACAGATACGCAGTATTTT
CASSSENTDTQYF
>many|TRBD2|TRBV12-3/TRBV12-4|TRBJ2-1
TGTGCCAGCAGTTTAGTAGCGGGGGGGCCCGACAATGAGCAGTTCTTC
CASSLVAGGPDNEQFF
>many|NA|TRBV2|TRBJ1-5
TGTGCCAGCAGCGACAGTGAGGTACGGCCCCAGCATTTT
CASSDSEVRPQHF
>few|NA|TRBV2|TRBJ2-5
TGTGCCAGCAGTGAAGCGGCCGGGCGGCCAGGGACCCAGTACTTC
CASSEAAGRPGTQYF
>NA|NA|TRBV20-1|TRBJ2-7
TGCAGTGCTAGATTTGCCGGGAACCGGCGCTACGAGCAGTACTTC
CSARFAGNRRYEQYF
>few|NA|TRBV20-1|TRBJ2-1
TGCAGTGCTACGCGGTCCCGAGATGAGCAGTTCTTC
CSATRSRDEQFF
>NA|TRBD1|TRBV28|TRBJ2-7
TGTGCCAGCAGGGAAAAGACAGGGGTAATATACGAGCAGTACTTC
CASREKTGVIYEQYF
>NA|TRBD1|TRBV12-5|TRBJ2-7
TGTGCTAGTGGTTTGCCGAGGACAGGGGGCGACGAGCAGTACTTC
CASGLPRTGGDEQYF
>NA|TRBD1|TRBV6-1|TRBJ1-1
TGTGCCAGCATCATCGCAGGGGGTCGAGCTTTCTTT
CASIIAGGRAFF
>NA|NA|TRBV12-3/TRBV12-4|TRBJ2-7
TGTGCCGGCAGCCCAGGGTCCTACGAGCAGTACTTC
CAGSPGSYEQYF
>NA|NA|TRBV11-2|TRBJ2-7
TGTGCCAGCAGCATTCCGGGACGGCGTTACGAGCAGTACTTC
CASSIPGRRYEQYF
>few|NA|TRBV20-1|TRBJ1-2
TGCAGTGCCTTCCCCCAAGGGCTCTATGGCTACACCTTC
CSAFPQGLYGYTF
>many|TRBD2|TRBV7-7|TRBJ2-5
TGTGCCAGCAGTGGGCTGCCTAGCGGGGGGAGAGGGACCCAGTACTTC
CASSGLPSGGRGTQYF